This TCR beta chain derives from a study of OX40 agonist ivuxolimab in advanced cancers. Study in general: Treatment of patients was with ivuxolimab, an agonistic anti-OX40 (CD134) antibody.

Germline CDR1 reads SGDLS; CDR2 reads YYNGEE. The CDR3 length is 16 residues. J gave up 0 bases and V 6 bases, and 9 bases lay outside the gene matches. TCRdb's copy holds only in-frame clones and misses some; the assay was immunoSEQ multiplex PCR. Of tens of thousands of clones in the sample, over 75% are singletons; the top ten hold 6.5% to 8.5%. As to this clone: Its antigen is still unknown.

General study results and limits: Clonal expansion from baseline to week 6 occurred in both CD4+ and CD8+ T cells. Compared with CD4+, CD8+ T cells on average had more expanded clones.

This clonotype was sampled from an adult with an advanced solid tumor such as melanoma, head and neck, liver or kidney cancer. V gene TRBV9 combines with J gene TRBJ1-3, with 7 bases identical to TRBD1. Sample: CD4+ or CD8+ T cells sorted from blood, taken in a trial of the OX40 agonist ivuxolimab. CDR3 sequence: CASNGQDALSGNTIYF. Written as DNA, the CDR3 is TGTGCCAGCAACGGACAGGACGCCCTCTCTGGAAACACCATATATTTT.